The clone carrying this T cell receptor (beta chain) was counted ten times or more. The record originates from a study of early T cells in non-severe SARS-CoV-2 infection. V lost 8 bases, J lost 1 base, and 6 bases stayed unmatched. CDR1 ENHRY and CDR2 SYGVKD come from the germline V gene. CDR3 length equals 15 residues. TCRdb independently ran MiXCR on the 5' RACE reads; one entry per CDR3 protein. In the table there are under 35,000 distinct CDR3 sequences, 4.5% to 6% of which are singletons. V and J are TRBV10-3 and TRBJ2-2, with 8 bases matching TRBD2. The source is an adult who was a healthcare worker with PCR-confirmed SARS-CoV-2 infection or an uninfected control (not recorded which). Source material: whole blood. Here the CDR3 DNA reads TGTGCCATCTCTTACACTAGCGGGAACACCGGGGAGCTGTTTTTT. Translation gives CAISYTSGNTGELFF.